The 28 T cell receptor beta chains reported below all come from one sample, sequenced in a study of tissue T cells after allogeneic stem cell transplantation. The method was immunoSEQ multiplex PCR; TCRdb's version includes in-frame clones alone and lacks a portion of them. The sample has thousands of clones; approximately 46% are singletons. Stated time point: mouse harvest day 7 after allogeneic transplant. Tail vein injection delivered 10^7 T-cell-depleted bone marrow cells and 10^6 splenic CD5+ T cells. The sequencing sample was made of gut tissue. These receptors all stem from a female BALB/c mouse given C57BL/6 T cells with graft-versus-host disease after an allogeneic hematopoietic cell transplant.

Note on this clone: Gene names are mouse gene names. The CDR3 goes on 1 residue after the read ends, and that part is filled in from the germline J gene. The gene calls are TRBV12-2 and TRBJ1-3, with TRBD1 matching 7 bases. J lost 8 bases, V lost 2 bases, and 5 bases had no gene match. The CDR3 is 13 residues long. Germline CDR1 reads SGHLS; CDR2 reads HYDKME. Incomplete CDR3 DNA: TGTGCCAGCTCTCCGACAGGGACCGATACGCTCTAT. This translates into CASSPTGTDTLY. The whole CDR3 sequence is CASSPTGTDTLYF.

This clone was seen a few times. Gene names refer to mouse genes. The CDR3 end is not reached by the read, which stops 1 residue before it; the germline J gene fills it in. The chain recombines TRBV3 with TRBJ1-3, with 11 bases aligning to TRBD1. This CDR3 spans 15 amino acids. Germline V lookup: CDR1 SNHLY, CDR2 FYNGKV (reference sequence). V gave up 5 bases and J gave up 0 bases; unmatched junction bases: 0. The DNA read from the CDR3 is TGTGCCAGCAGCGGGACAGGGGGTTCTGGAAATACGCTCTAT. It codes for CASSGTGGSGNTLY. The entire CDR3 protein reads CASSGTGGSGNTLYF.

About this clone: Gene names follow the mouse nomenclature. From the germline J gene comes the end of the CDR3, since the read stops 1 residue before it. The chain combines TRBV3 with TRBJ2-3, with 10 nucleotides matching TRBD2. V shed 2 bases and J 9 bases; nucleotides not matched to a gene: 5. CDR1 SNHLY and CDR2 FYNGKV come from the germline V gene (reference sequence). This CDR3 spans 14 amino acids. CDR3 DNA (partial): TGTGCCAGCAGCTTACAGCTGGGGGGGCGCACGCTGTAT. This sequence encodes CASSLQLGGRTLY. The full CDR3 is CASSLQLGGRTLYF.

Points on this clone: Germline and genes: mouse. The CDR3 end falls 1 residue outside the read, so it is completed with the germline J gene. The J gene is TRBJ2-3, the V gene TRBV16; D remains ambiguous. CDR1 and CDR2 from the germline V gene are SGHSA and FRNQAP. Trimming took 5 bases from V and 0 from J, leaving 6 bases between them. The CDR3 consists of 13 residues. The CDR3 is CASSPGSAETLYF. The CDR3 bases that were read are TGTGCAAGCAGCCCCGGTAGTGCAGAAACGCTGTAT.

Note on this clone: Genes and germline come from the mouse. Partial CDR3 DNA: TGTGCCAGCAGCCTTCAAAACACCTTGTAC. This codes for CASSLQNTLY. In full, the CDR3 is CASSLQNTLYF. This chain links TRBV26 with TRBJ2-4; no definite D call. The sequence runs out 1 residue before the end of the CDR3; the remainder is reconstructed from the germline J gene. V gave up 6 bases and J gave up 2 bases, with 3 bases separating them. The CDR3 is made up of 11 amino acids. The germline V gene has CDR1 KGHPV and CDR2 FQNQEV (reference sequence).

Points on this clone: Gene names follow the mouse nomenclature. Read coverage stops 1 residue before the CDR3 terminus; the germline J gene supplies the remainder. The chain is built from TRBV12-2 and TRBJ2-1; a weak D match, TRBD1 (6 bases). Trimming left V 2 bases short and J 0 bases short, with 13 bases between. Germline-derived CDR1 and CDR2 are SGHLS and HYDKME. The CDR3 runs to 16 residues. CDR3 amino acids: CASSHRDIYNYAEQFF. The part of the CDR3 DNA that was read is TGTGCCAGCTCTCACAGGGACATTTATAACTATGCTGAGCAGTTC.

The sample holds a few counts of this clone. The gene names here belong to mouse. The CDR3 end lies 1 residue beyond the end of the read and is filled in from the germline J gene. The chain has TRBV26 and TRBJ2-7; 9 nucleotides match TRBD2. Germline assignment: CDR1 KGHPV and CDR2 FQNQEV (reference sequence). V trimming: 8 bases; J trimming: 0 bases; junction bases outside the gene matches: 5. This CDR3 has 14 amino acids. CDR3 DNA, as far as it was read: TGTGCCAGCTTTGACTGGGGGAGCTCCTATGAACAGTAC. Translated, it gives CASFDWGSSYEQY. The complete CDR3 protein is CASFDWGSSYEQYF. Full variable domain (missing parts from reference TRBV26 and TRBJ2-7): NSKVIQTPRYLVKGQGQKAKMRCIPEKGHPVVFWYQQNKNNEFKFLINFQNQEVLQQIDMTEKRFSAECPSNSPCSLEIQSSEAGDSALYLCASFDWGSSYEQYFGPGTRLTVL.

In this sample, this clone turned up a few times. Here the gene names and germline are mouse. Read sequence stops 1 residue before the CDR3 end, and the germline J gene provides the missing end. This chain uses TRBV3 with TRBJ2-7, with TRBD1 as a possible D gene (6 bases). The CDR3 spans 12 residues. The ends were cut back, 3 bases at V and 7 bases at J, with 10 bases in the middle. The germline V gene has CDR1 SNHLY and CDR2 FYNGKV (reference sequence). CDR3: CASSFQGREQYF. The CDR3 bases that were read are TGTGCCAGCAGCTTTCAGGGGAGAGAACAGTAC. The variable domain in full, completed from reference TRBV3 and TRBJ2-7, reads GPKVLQIPSHQIIDMGQMVTLNCDPVSNHLYFYWYKQILGQQMEFLVNFYNGKVMEKSKLFKDQFSVERPDGSYFTLKIQPTALEDSAVYFCASSFQGREQYFGPGTRLTVL.

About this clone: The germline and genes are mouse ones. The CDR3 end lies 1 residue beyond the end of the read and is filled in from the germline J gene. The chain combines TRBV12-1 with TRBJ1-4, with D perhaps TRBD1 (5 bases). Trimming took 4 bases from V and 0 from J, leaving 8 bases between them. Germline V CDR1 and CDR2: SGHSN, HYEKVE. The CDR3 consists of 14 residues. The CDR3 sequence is CASSPGLSNERLFF. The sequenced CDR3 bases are TGTGCCAGCTCCCCAGGGCTTTCCAACGAAAGATTATTT.

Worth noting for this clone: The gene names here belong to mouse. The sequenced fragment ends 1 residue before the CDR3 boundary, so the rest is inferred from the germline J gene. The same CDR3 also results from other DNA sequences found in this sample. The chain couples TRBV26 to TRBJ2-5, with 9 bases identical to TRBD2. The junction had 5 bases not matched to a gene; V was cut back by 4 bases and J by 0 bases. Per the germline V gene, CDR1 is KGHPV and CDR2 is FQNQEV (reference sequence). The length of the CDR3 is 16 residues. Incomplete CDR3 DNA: TGTGCCAGCAGTCCCGGACTGGGGCTTAACCAAGACACCCAGTAC. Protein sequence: CASSPGLGLNQDTQY. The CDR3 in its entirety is CASSPGLGLNQDTQYF.

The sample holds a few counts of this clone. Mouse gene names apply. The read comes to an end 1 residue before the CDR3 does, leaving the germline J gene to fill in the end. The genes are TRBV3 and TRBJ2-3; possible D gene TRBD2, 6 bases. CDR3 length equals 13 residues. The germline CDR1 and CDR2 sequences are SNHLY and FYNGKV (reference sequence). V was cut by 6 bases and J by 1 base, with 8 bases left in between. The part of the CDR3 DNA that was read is TGTGCCAGCAGTTCTGGGGGTGCAGAAACGCTGTAT. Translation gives CASSSGGAETLY. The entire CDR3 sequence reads CASSSGGAETLYF.

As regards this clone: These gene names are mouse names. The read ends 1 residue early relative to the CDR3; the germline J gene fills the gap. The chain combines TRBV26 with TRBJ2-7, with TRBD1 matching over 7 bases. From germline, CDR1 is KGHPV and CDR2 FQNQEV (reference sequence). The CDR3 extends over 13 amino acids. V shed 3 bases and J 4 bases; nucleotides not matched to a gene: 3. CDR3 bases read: TGTGCCAGCAGTCTCCCGGGACAGTATGAACAGTAC. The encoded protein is CASSLPGQYEQY. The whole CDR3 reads CASSLPGQYEQYF.

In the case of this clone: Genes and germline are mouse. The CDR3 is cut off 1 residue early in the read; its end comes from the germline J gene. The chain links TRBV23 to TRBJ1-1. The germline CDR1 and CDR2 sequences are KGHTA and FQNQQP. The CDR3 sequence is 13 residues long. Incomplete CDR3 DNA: TGCTCCAGCAGTCCCGGGGGAAACACAGAAGTCTTC. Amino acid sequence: CSSSPGGNTEVF. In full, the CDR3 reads CSSSPGGNTEVFF.

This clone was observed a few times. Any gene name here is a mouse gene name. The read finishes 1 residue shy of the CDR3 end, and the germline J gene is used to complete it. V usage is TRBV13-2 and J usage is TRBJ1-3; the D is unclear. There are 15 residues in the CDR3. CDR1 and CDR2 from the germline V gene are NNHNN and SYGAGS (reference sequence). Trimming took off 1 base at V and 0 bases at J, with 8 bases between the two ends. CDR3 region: CASGDWGNSGNTLYF. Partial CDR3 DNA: TGTGCCAGCGGTGATTGGGGTAATTCTGGAAATACGCTCTAT.

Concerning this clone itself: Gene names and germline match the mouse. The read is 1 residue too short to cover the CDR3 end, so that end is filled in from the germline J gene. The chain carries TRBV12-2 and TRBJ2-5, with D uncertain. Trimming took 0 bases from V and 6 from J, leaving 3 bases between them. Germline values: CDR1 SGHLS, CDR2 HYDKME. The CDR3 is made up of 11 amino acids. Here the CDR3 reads CASSLVDTQYF. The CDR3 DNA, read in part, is TGTGCCAGCTCTCTCGTGGACACCCAGTAC. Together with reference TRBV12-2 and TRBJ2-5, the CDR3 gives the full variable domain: NSGVVQSPRYIIKGKGERSILKCIPISGHLSVAWYQQTQGQELKFFIQHYDKMERDKGNLPSRFSVQQFDDYHSEMNMSALELEDSAVYFCASSLVDTQYFGPGTRLLVL.

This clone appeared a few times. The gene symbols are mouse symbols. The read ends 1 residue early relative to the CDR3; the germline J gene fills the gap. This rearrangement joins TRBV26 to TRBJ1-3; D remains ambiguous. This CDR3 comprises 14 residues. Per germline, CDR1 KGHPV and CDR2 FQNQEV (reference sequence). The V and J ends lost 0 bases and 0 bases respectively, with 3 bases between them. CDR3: CASSLSDSGNTLYF. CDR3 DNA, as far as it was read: TGTGCCAGCAGTCTGTCGGATTCTGGAAATACGCTCTAT.

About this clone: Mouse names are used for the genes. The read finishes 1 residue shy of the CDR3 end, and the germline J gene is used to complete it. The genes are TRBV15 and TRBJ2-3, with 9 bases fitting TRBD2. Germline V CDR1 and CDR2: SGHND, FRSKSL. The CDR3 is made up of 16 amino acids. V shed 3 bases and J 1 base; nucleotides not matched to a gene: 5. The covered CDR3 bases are TGTGCCAGCAGTTTTGTGGGGGGGCGCCGTGCAGAAACGCTGTAT. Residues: CASSFVGGRRAETLY. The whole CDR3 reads CASSFVGGRRAETLYF.

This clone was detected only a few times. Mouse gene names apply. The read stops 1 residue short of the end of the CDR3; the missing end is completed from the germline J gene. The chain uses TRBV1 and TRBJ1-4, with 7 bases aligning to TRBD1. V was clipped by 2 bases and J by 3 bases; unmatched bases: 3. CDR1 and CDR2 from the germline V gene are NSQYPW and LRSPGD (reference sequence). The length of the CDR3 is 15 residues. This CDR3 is CTCSARTGPNERLFF. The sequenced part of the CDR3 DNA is TGCACCTGCAGTGCAAGGACAGGCCCCAACGAAAGATTATTT.

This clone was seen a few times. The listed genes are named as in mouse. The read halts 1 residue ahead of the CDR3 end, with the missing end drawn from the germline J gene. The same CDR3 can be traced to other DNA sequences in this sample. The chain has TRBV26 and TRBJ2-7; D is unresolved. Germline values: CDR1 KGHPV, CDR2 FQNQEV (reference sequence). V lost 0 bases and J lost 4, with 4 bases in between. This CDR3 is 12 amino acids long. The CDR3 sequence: CASSLSGYEQYF. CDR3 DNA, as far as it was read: TGTGCCAGCAGTCTGTCAGGTTATGAACAGTAC.

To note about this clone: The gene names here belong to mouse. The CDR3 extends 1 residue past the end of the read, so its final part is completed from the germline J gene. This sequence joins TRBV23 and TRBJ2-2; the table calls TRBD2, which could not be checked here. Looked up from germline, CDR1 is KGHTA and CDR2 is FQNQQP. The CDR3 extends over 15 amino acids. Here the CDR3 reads CSSSKLGGAPGQLYF. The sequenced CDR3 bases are TGCTCCAGCAGCAAACTGGGGGGGGCTCCTGGGCAGCTCTAC.

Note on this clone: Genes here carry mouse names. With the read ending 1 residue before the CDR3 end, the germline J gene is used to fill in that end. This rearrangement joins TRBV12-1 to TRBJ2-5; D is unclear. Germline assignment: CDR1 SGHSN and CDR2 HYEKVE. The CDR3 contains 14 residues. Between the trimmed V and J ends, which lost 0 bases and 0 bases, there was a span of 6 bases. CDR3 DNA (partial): TGTGCCAGCTCTCTCGAAGTTAACCAAGACACCCAGTAC. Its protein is CASSLEVNQDTQY. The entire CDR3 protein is CASSLEVNQDTQYF.

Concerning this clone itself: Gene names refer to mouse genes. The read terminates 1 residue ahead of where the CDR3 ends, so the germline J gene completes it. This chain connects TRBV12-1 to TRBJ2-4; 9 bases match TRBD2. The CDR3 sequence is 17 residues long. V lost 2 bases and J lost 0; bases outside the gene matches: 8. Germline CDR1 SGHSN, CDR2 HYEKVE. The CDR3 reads CASSQDWGRGSQNTLYF. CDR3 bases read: TGTGCCAGCTCTCAGGACTGGGGCCGTGGGAGTCAAAACACCTTGTAC.

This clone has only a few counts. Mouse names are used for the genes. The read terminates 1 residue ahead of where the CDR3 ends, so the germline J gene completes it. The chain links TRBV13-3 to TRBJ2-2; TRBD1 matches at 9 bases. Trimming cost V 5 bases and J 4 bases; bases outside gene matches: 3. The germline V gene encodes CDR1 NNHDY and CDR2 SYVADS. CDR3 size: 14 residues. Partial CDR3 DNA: TGTGCCAGCAGGGACAGGGGTGGCACCGGGCAGCTCTAC. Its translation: CASRDRGGTGQLY. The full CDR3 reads CASRDRGGTGQLYF. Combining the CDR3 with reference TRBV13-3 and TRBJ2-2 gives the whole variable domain EAAVTQSPRSKVAVTGGKVTLSCHQTNNHDYMYWYRQDTGHGLRLIHYSYVADSTEKGDIPDGYKASRPSQENFSLILELASLSQTAVYFCASRDRGGTGQLYFGEGSKLTVL.

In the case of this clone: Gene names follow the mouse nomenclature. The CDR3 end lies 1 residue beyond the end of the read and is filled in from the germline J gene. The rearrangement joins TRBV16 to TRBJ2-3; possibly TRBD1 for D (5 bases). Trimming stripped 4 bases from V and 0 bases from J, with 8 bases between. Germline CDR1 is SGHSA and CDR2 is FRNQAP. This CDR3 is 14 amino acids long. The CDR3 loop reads CASSSQGSAETLYF. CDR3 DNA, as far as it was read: TGTGCAAGCAGCTCTCAGGGTAGTGCAGAAACGCTGTAT.

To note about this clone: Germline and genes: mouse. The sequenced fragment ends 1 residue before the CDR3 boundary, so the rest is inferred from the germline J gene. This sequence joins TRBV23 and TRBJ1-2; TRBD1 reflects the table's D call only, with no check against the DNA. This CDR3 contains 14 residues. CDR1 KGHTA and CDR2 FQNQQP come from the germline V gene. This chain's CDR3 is CSSSPHSANSDYTF. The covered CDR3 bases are TGCTCCAGCAGTCCCCACAGTGCAAACTCCGACTACACC.

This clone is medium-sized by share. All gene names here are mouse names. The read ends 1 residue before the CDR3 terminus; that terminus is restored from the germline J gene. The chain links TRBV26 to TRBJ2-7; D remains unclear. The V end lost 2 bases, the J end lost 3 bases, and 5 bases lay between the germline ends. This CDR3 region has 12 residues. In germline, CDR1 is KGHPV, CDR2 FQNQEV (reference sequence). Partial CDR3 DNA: TGTGCCAGCAGTCTGGACAACTATGAACAGTAC. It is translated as CASSLDNYEQY. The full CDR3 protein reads CASSLDNYEQYF. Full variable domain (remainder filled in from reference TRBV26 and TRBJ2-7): NSKVIQTPRYLVKGQGQKAKMRCIPEKGHPVVFWYQQNKNNEFKFLINFQNQEVLQQIDMTEKRFSAECPSNSPCSLEIQSSEAGDSALYLCASSLDNYEQYFGPGTRLTVL.

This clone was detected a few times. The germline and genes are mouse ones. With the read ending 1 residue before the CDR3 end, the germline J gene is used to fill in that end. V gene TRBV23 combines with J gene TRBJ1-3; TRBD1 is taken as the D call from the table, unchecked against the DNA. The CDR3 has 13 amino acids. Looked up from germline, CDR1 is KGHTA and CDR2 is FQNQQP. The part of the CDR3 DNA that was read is TGCTCCAGCAGTCCCACAGCTGGAAATACGCTCTAT. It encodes CSSSPTAGNTLY. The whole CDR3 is CSSSPTAGNTLYF. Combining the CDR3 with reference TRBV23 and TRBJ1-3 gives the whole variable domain DAAVTQKPRYLIKMKGQEAEMKCIPEKGHTAVFWYQQKQSKELKFLIYFQNQQPLDQIDMVKERFSAVCPSSSLCSLGIRTCEAEDSALYLCSSSPTAGNTLYFGEGSRLIVV.

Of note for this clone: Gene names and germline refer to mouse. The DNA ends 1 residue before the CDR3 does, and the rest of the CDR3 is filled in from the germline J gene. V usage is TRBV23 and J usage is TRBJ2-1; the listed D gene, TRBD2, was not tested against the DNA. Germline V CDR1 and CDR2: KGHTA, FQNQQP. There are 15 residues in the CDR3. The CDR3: CSSSQSAGGYAEQFF. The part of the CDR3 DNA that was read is TGCTCCAGCAGTCAATCGGCTGGGGGATATGCTGAGCAGTTC.